Shown below are 32 T cell receptor beta chains from a single sample sequenced in a study of shared clonotypes between healthy human individuals. The repertoire was sequenced with immunoSEQ multiplex PCR; TCRdb's copy has only in-frame clones and lacks some. Seen here are 600,000 to 800,000 clones, 55% to 75% observed once, and the top ten hold over 1.5%. Sample: memory CD4+ T cells sorted from blood. Subset indicated: CD45RA-negative fraction. Receptor source: a woman aged 30 to 39 in good health.

J is TRBJ2-5 and V is TRBV6-6; 11 bases map to TRBD2. The ends lost 7 bases at V and 5 bases at J; junction bases unmatched: 9. The CDR3 covers 15 residues. The germline V gene has CDR1 MNHNY and CDR2 SVGAGI (reference sequence). CDR3 residues: CASTRGLAGMETQYF. In DNA form, the CDR3 reads TGTGCCAGCACCAGAGGACTAGCGGGCATGGAGACCCAGTACTTC.

The chain recombines TRBV4-1 with TRBJ2-7; D remains ambiguous. Germline V gene sequence: CDR1 MGHRA, CDR2 YSYEKL. Trimming removed 0 bases from V and 4 bases from J, with 13 bases in between. This CDR3 is 15 amino acids long. CDR3 in DNA: TGCGCCAGCAGCCAAGATTCCGCCCTCGAGTACGAGCAGTACTTC. This translates into CASSQDSALEYEQYF.

This clone was observed at least ten times. V is TRBV9 and J is TRBJ1-3, with unresolved D. V shed 2 bases and J shed 0 bases, with 18 bases lying between them. Germline V gives CDR1 SGDLS, CDR2 YYNGEE. The CDR3 is 18 amino acids. The chain's CDR3 is CASSVILRTLDSGNTIYF. CDR3 bases: TGTGCCAGCAGCGTTATTCTGAGAACTCTAGACTCTGGAAACACCATATATTTT.

J is TRBJ2-2 and V is TRBV29-1; 7 positions match TRBD2. The V gene's germline CDR1 is SQVTM and CDR2 ANQGSEA. CDR3 length: 15 residues. V was clipped by 6 bases and J by 4 bases; unmatched bases: 11. The CDR3 is CSVGGGQGGTGELFF. In nucleotides, the CDR3 is TGCAGCGTGGGGGGGGGTCAGGGCGGCACCGGGGAGCTGTTTTTT.

The J gene is TRBJ1-1, the V gene TRBV7-8; TRBD1 matches at 11 bases. This CDR3 is built from 15 residues. With 5 bases clipped from V and 10 bases from J, the junction kept 12 bases outside the gene matches. Germline lookup yields CDR1 SGHVS and CDR2 FQNEAQ. The CDR3 DNA is TGTGCCAGCAGCCTACCCGGAAGGACAGGGGGCGGAGCTTTCTTT. Amino acids: CASSLPGRTGGGAFF.

V is TRBV2 and J is TRBJ2-3; D not resolved. V shed 7 bases and J shed 1 base, with 9 bases lying between them. The V gene's germline CDR1 is SNHLY and CDR2 FYNNEI. This CDR3 comprises 13 residues. CDR3 in DNA: TGTGCCAGCACACAGAGCCGCACAGATACGCAGTATTTT. The encoded protein is CASTQSRTDTQYF.

The chain joins TRBV27 to TRBJ1-2; 8 nucleotides agree with TRBD1. There are 13 residues in the CDR3. Germline values: CDR1 MNHEY, CDR2 SMNVEV (reference sequence). J gave up 4 bases and V 5 bases, and 3 bases lay outside the gene matches. The DNA for the CDR3 is TGTGCCAGCAGTAGGACAGGGCGCTATGGCTACACCTTC. It yields the protein CASSRTGRYGYTF.

The V call is TRBV28, the J call TRBJ2-1, with D possibly being TRBD2 (5 bases). V was shortened by 4 bases and J by 0 bases, with 10 bases between the two germline ends. The germline V gene has CDR1 MDHEN and CDR2 SYDVKM. The CDR3 is 15 residues long. In DNA form, the CDR3 reads TGTGCCAGCAGTTCCAGAGCGGCCTCCTACAATGAGCAGTTCTTC. Translation gives CASSSRAASYNEQFF.

This rearrangement joins TRBV7-8 to TRBJ1-3; possibly TRBD1 for D (5 bases). The V gene lost 2 bases and the J gene lost 4 bases, with 9 bases spanning the gap. The CDR3 loop spans 14 amino acids. Per germline, CDR1 SGHVS and CDR2 FQNEAQ. The CDR3, as DNA: TGTGCCAGCAGCTTACCCGGGGCCGGAAACACCATATATTTT. Its translation: CASSLPGAGNTIYF.

This chain links TRBV4-2 with TRBJ1-2; D gene unclear. Trimming pared 4 bases from V and 0 bases from J, leaving 18 bases between. This CDR3 has 17 residues. CDR1 and CDR2 from the germline V gene are LGHNA and YNFKEQ. CDR3 sequence (DNA): TGTGCCAGCAGCCCACAGCCCGGCATCTCAGCTAACTATGGCTACACCTTC. This translates into CASSPQPGISANYGYTF.

The V gene is TRBV19, the J gene TRBJ1-3; TRBD1 matches 9 bases. Per the germline V gene, CDR1 is LNHDA and CDR2 is SQIVND (reference sequence). Unmatched junction bases numbered 4, after V lost 5 bases and J lost 8 bases. The CDR3 spans 13 residues. The CDR3, as DNA: TGTGCCAGTAGTGTACAGGGGGCGGACACCATATATTTT. The encoded protein is CASSVQGADTIYF.

The chain employs TRBV11-2 and TRBJ1-4, with 8 positions matching TRBD1. The V gene end was trimmed by 5 bases and the J gene end by 12 bases; junction bases not matched to a gene: 17. CDR1 is SGHAT and CDR2 is FQNNGV in the germline V gene. This CDR3 comprises 16 residues. In DNA, the CDR3 is TGTGCCAGCAGCCGGACGGGAGGGACAGGCCACCGTGAACTGTTTTTT. It is translated as CASSRTGGTGHRELFF.

V and J are TRBV27 and TRBJ2-1; 10 bases line up with TRBD2. Per the germline V gene, CDR1 is MNHEY and CDR2 is SMNVEV (reference sequence). The CDR3 is made up of 17 amino acids. With 6 bases clipped from V and 5 bases from J, the junction kept 13 bases outside the gene matches. In DNA form, the CDR3 reads TGTGCCAGCAGCCGACTCCCTACTAGCGGGATAGACAATGAGCAGTTCTTC. Residues: CASSRLPTSGIDNEQFF.

This clone was observed many times. This chain connects TRBV11-2 to TRBJ1-4; 7 positions match TRBD1. CDR1 is SGHAT and CDR2 is FQNNGV in the germline V gene. The V segment lost 3 bases and the J segment 7 bases; nucleotides outside the gene matches: 5. The CDR3 consists of 14 residues. The CDR3 DNA follows: TGTGCCAGCAGCTTTAACAGGGGCTCTGAAAAACTGTTTTTT. Its translation is CASSFNRGSEKLFF.

The chain links TRBV29-1 to TRBJ1-1; D is unresolved. The CDR3 sequence is 14 residues long. Germline V gene lookup returns CDR1 SQVTM and CDR2 ANQGSEA. V lost 4 bases to trimming and J lost 3 bases, with 15 bases between them. The CDR3 protein is CSVAPRLADTEAFF. The CDR3 DNA sequence: TGCAGCGTTGCCCCGAGATTAGCGGACACTGAAGCTTTCTTT.

The chain recombines TRBV6-5 with TRBJ2-2; 7 bases fit TRBD1. The germline CDR1 and CDR2 sequences are MNHEY and SVGAGI. V gave up 6 bases and J gave up 8 bases; unmatched junction bases: 6. The CDR3 consists of 13 residues. CDR3 bases: TGTGCCAGCAGGGGCAGGGGGAATGGGGAGCTGTTTTTT. Its protein product is CASRGRGNGELFF.

The rearrangement joins TRBV19 to TRBJ2-7; D perhaps matches TRBD1 (5 bases). Trimming removed 3 bases from V and 6 bases from J, with 15 bases in between. The CDR3 totals 14 residues. CDR1 LNHDA and CDR2 SQIVND come from the germline V gene (reference sequence). In nucleotides, the CDR3 is TGTGCCAGTAGTATCGGAACAGGTCCCACCGAGCAGTACTTC. Translating gives CASSIGTGPTEQYF.

This clone was seen a handful of times. The chain combines TRBV5-6 with TRBJ2-2; 7 bases match TRBD2. The V gene's germline CDR1 is SGHDT and CDR2 YYEEEE. J was trimmed by 5 bases and V by 4 bases; bases with no gene match: 8. The CDR3 has 15 residues. CDR3 region: CASSRSGGRTGELFF. Written as DNA, the CDR3 is TGTGCCAGCAGCCGCTCGGGGGGAAGGACCGGGGAGCTGTTTTTT.

This clone has more than one count but fewer than ten. The rearrangement joins TRBV7-2 to TRBJ2-4; 9 bases map to TRBD2. This CDR3 spans 14 amino acids. V lost 3 bases and J lost 15; bases outside the gene matches: 12. In germline, CDR1 is SGHTA, CDR2 FQGNSA. The CDR3 DNA reads as TGTGCCAGCAGCTTGACTAGCGGACTCGCGGACGGGTACTTC. Translation gives CASSLTSGLADGYF. Using reference TRBV7-2 and TRBJ2-4 for the parts outside the CDR3, the full variable domain is GAGVSQSPSNKVTEKGKDVELRCDPISGHTALYWYRQSLGQGLEFLIYFQGNSAPDKSGLPSDRFSAERTGGSVSTLTIQRTQQEDSAVYLCASSLTSGLADGYFGAGTRLSVL.

The chain combines TRBV25-1 with TRBJ2-7; the match to TRBD2 covers 9 bases. With 6 bases clipped from V and 2 bases from J, the junction kept 14 bases outside the gene matches. Germline lookup yields CDR1 MGHDK and CDR2 SYGVNS. The CDR3 is 17 amino acids. The CDR3 nucleotides are TGTGCCAGCAGCGGGGATAGCGGGAGCGTAAGGGCCTACGAGCAGTACTTC. Protein sequence: CASSGDSGSVRAYEQYF.

The rearrangement uses TRBV29-1 and TRBJ1-4; D remains ambiguous. This CDR3 spans 14 amino acids. Germline assignment: CDR1 SQVTM and CDR2 ANQGSEA. Trimming removed 4 bases from V and 5 bases from J, with 14 bases in between. The CDR3 DNA sequence: TGCAGCGTTGGCGTCGGCCGCAACAATGAAAAACTGTTTTTT. This codes for CSVGVGRNNEKLFF.

V and J are TRBV25-1 and TRBJ1-3; the D is unclear. V was shortened by 9 bases and J by 0 bases, with 15 bases between the two germline ends. The CDR3 spans 15 residues. In germline, CDR1 is MGHDK, CDR2 SYGVNS. The CDR3 sequence: CASGEAGNSGNTIYF. The CDR3 DNA reads as TGTGCCAGTGGCGAGGCGGGCAACTCTGGAAACACCATATATTTT.

The table lists this clone with a few counts. The chain employs TRBV28 and TRBJ2-1; 9 nucleotides agree with TRBD2. Germline CDR1 MDHEN, CDR2 SYDVKM. CDR3 size: 14 residues. After removal of 6 bases from V and 7 bases from J, the junction contained 7 bases not matched to a gene. CDR3 DNA sequence: TGTGCCAGCAGAGCTAGCGGGATTTTAAATGAGCAGTTCTTC. This gives the protein CASRASGILNEQFF.

The chain couples TRBV21-1 to TRBJ2-5. TRBV21-1 is described as a pseudogene. This CDR3 is built from 15 residues. As DNA, the CDR3 is TGTGCCAGCAGCAAACAAGGACCGTACCAAGAGACCCAGTACTTC. Protein: CASSKQGPYQETQYF.

This clone was observed a handful of times. The V call is TRBV11-1, the J call TRBJ1-2; 9 nucleotides align to TRBD1. V lost 5 bases, J lost 4 bases, and 8 bases stayed unmatched. There are 15 residues in the CDR3. Per germline, CDR1 SGHAT and CDR2 FQDESV (reference sequence). Written as DNA, the CDR3 is TGTGCCAGCAGCAACAACAGGGGGCGCGGCTATGGCTACACCTTC. Translation gives CASSNNRGRGYGYTF.

The chain joins TRBV2 to TRBJ2-7; 7 bases match TRBD1. Germline V CDR1 and CDR2: SNHLY, FYNNEI. The CDR3 totals 12 residues. The trim removed 6 bases at V and 7 bases at J, leaving 6 bases unmatched. In DNA form, the CDR3 reads TGTGCCAGCAGGGCAGGGGGTGGTGAGCAGTACTTC. It specifies CASRAGGGEQYF.

J is TRBJ2-7 and V is TRBV18, with 10 nucleotides matching TRBD2. This CDR3 has 15 residues. Germline V gene lookup returns CDR1 KGHSH and CDR2 LQKENI. V shed 2 bases, J shed 6 bases, and the junction held 7 bases outside the gene matches. In DNA form, the CDR3 reads TGTGCCAGCTCACCAGGGATAGCGGGAGGTTCCGAGCAGTACTTC. Translating it yields CASSPGIAGGSEQYF.

This clone turned up a few times. The chain combines TRBV18 with TRBJ2-7; 12 bases are a match to TRBD1. The trim removed 3 bases at V and 7 bases at J, leaving 7 bases unmatched. From germline, CDR1 is KGHSH and CDR2 LQKENI. The CDR3 has 15 amino acids. The CDR3 reads CASSPNRDRGHEQYF. Written as DNA, the CDR3 is TGTGCCAGCTCACCGAACCGGGACAGGGGGCATGAGCAGTACTTC.

The chain is built from TRBV7-9 and TRBJ2-7; no reliable D call. Trimming took 2 bases from V and 0 from J, leaving 11 bases between them. The CDR3 is 15 amino acids. Germline V gene data show CDR1 as SEHNR and CDR2 as FQNEAQ (reference sequence). CDR3 residues: CASSLISSRSYEQYF. CDR3 DNA: TGTGCCAGCAGCTTAATAAGTTCGCGCTCCTACGAGCAGTACTTC.

This chain uses TRBV7-2 with TRBJ1-2, with D unresolved. V dropped 1 base and J dropped 2 bases, with 8 bases sitting between them. This CDR3 is built from 14 residues. Germline V gene lookup returns CDR1 SGHTA and CDR2 FQGNSA. The CDR3 sequence: CASSLGTHNYGYTF. CDR3 coding DNA: TGTGCCAGCAGCTTAGGCACGCACAACTATGGCTACACCTTC. The full variable domain, in which reference TRBV7-2 and TRBJ1-2 provide the parts outside the CDR3, is GAGVSQSPSNKVTEKGKDVELRCDPISGHTALYWYRQSLGQGLEFLIYFQGNSAPDKSGLPSDRFSAERTGGSVSTLTIQRTQQEDSAVYLCASSLGTHNYGYTFGSGTRLTVV.

There are many counts of this clone. The V gene is TRBV6-1, the J gene TRBJ1-2; D ambiguous. V lost 3 bases to trimming and J lost 3 bases, with 14 bases between them. CDR1 is MNHNS and CDR2 is SASEGT in the germline V gene. This CDR3 has 15 amino acids. The CDR3 DNA reads as TGTGCCAGCAGTGATCCTATGTGGCTGGACTATGGCTACACCTTC. As protein: CASSDPMWLDYGYTF.

This clone was detected only a few times. The J gene is TRBJ1-3, the V gene TRBV6-1; tentatively, D is TRBD1 (5 bases). The CDR3 is made up of 16 amino acids. CDR1 is MNHNS and CDR2 is SASEGT in the germline V gene. Trimming left V 2 bases short and J 4 bases short, with 15 bases between. The CDR3 DNA follows: TGTGCCAGCAGTGAATTCGGGGCAGCAGAGGGAAACACCATATATTTT. This sequence encodes CASSEFGAAEGNTIYF.